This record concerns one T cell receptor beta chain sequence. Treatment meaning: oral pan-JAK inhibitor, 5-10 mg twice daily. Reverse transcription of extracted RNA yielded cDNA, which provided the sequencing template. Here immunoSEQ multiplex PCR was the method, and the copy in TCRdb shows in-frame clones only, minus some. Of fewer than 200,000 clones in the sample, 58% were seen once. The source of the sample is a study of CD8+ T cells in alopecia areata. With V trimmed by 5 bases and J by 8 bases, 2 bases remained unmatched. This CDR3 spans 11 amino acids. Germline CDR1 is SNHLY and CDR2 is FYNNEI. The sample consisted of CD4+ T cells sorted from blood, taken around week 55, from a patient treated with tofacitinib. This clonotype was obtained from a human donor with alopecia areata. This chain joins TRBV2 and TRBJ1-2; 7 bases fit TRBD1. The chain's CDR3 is CASSYRGGYTF. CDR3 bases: TGTGCCAGCAGTTACAGGGGAGGCTACACCTTC.